The subject of this entry is one TCR beta chain. What this receptor recognizes is not known. Base qualities were left out, and no much larger clone turns up one base away. The time point label on this specimen signifies: baseline, week 1 (first vaccination visit). According to the study, the label for this sample's treatment or condition signals: pre-vaccination baseline after standard-of-care therapy. All donors had newly diagnosed IDH1-mutant astrocytomas of WHO grade 3 or 4 that showed loss of nuclear ATRX. The samples were drawn from NOA16, a multicentre, single-arm, open-label phase I trial in Germany that tested a mutant IDH1 peptide vaccine in humans for the first time. For immunogenicity testing, the blood drawn at visit V03 was used as the baseline sample. Genomic DNA for TCRB sequencing was extracted from EDTA blood using the DNeasy Blood and Tissue Kit. The record originates from a study of a mutant IDH1 vaccine in newly diagnosed glioma (dated by TCRdb to the early 2020s). Background on the whole study: Of the 30 to 35 patients who were treated, about 60% were male and approximately 38% were female, and the mean age was approximately 40 years. Before enrollment, most patients had been given radiochemotherapy with temozolomide as standard therapy, while the rest had received either radiotherapy alone or temozolomide alone. Peripheral blood was drawn at six visits: V03 (baseline), V05, V07, V10, V12 and V13. Longitudinal TCRB deep sequencing was done for some 26 treated patients, wherever samples were available for exploratory analyses.

The library was prepared using the immunoSEQ multiplex PCR assay. The hsTCRB Kit was used according to the manufacturer's protocol to amplify rearranged TCR beta chain sequences. An Illumina MiSeq was used to sequence the TCRB libraries. The authors' pipeline ran thus. The kit vendor's proprietary platform handled demultiplexing, trimming and gene mapping. Held by TCRdb, this immuneACCESS table contains in-frame sequences only and omits some clones. Under half of the omission traces to an unresolved V gene where checked; the cause of the rest is unknown. The V and J calls and clone size were taken over from that table, and D and trimming were inferred from the DNA. The sample contains tens of thousands of clones, just over 85% of them found a single time. The ten largest clonotypes hold 2.9% of the sample. Trimming at the junction amounts to 1 base on V and 2 bases on J, and the germline ends lie 24 bases apart. From its cysteine to its phenylalanine, the CDR3 spans 20 amino acids. Here the CDR3 DNA is all that survives: 60 bases in frame from base 1. CDR1 and CDR2 are read off the germline V gene as SGHVS and FNYEAQ.

General study outcomes and caveats: Across multiple MHC alleles, vaccine-induced immune responses were seen in more than 90% of patients. Pseudoprogression appeared unrelated to alterations in the top peripheral T cell clonotypes detected by TCRB sequencing. Availability determined which PBMC samples were chosen for TCRB deep sequencing. It was noted by the authors that analyses of patient blood samples could not be reproduced owing to sample limitations.

The sample consisted of PBMCs, taken from a glioma patient treated with radiotherapy, temozolomide or both. This TCR came from a man in his thirties or forties with glioma. In this chain, TRBV7-6 is recombined with TRBJ2-1; the D gene is perhaps TRBD1 or TRBD2, each of them matching over 5 bases. The DNA sequence is as follows: TGTGCCAGCAGCTTAGAACCCCAGTGGATGGGCAGGGACGCCTACAATGAGCAGTTCTTC. It is translated as CASSLEPQWMGRDAYNEQFF. The CDR3, completed at both ends by the reference TRBV7-6 and TRBJ2-1 genes, gives the full variable domain GAGVSQSPRYKVTKRGQDVALRCDPISGHVSLYWYRQALGQGPEFLTYFNYEAQQDKSGLPNDRFSAERPEGSISTLTIQRTEQRDSAMYRCASSLEPQWMGRDAYNEQFFGPGTRLTVL.